The 5 T cell receptor beta chains listed next were all sequenced from one sample in a study of shared clonotypes between healthy human individuals. Profiled with immunoSEQ multiplex PCR; TCRdb holds only in-frame clones, not every one. Of roughly 1 million clones detected, approximately 72% appear once; the ten largest clones hold about 1.4%. The specimen was memory CD4+ T cells sorted from blood. Subset noted: CD45RA-negative fraction. These receptors came from a man between 18 and 35 years old in good health.

This clone was seen only once. The chain couples TRBV6-5 to TRBJ2-7; 9 positions agree with TRBD2. V lost 5 bases and J lost 1; bases outside the gene matches: 6. CDR1 is MNHEY and CDR2 is SVGAGI in the germline V gene. The CDR3 is 15 amino acids. The CDR3 nucleotides read TGTGCCAGCAGTCCAACTAGCGGGCATTCCTACGAGCAGTACTTC. Its protein is CASSPTSGHSYEQYF.

V and J are TRBV6-5 and TRBJ2-2, with TRBD1 matching over 8 bases. Per the germline V gene, CDR1 is MNHEY and CDR2 is SVGAGI. The J segment lost 3 bases and the V segment lost 4 bases, leaving 4 bases of the junction unmatched. CDR3 length equals 15 residues. The CDR3 is CASSSNRGYTGELFF. As DNA, the CDR3 is TGTGCCAGCAGTTCAAACAGGGGGTACACCGGGGAGCTGTTTTTT.

This clone came up many times. The rearrangement uses TRBV7-8 and TRBJ2-7; maybe TRBD2 (6 bases). Germline values: CDR1 SGHVS, CDR2 FQNEAQ. The CDR3 extends over 14 amino acids. Trimming cost V 5 bases and J 3 bases, with 14 bases left between them. Here the CDR3 DNA reads TGTGCCAGCAGCGCGGGACTTGCGGTCTACGAGCAGTACTTC. Its protein is CASSAGLAVYEQYF.

The CDR3 protein is CAINPSRSGEQYF. The CDR3 nucleotides read TGTGCCATCAATCCCAGCCGGTCTGGAGAGCAGTACTTC. The rearrangement joins TRBV10-3 to TRBJ2-7; D not resolved. V was clipped by 7 bases and J by 7 bases, with 17 bases between them. CDR1 and CDR2 from the germline V gene are ENHRY and SYGVKD. The CDR3 consists of 13 residues.

This chain links TRBV2 with TRBJ2-7, with D possibly TRBD2 on 5 matching bases. CDR1 and CDR2 (germline): SNHLY, FYNNEI. There are 14 residues in the CDR3. V was shortened by 6 bases and J by 1 base, with 13 bases between the two germline ends. Written as DNA, the CDR3 is TGTGCCAGCAGGGCGGGTCTCACTTCCTACGAGCAGTACTTC. This codes for CASRAGLTSYEQYF.